This is a list of T cell receptor beta chains from one sample in a study of regulatory T cells in long-lasting Graves disease. MiXCR, run by TCRdb on the multiplex PCR reads, gives a single entry per CDR3 protein. The table has roughly 500,000 distinct CDR3 sequences, roughly 21% seen once. The input for sequencing was peripheral blood mononuclear cells (PBMCs), taken when the disease was refractory, from a patient treated with antithyroid drugs. These receptors came from a female donor with Graves disease. Each CDR3 is given with its conserved first and last residue. The order of the fields is J gene, clone size, D gene, V gene, CDR3 DNA, CDR3 protein. The D gene is left open where the match is weak. Clone sizes are given selectively: once, few, many, or a class where the clone is expanded.

J: TRBJ2-5
size: many
D: TRBD2
V: TRBV6-9
DNA: TGTGCCAGCAGTTACCCCGGACTAGCGGGAGAGACCCAGTACTTC
CDR3: CASSYPGLAGETQYF

J: TRBJ1-6
size: .
D: .
V: TRBV7-2
DNA: TGTGCCAGCAGCTTAGCACAGGGAATTAATTCACCCCTCCACTTT
CDR3: CASSLAQGINSPLHF

J: TRBJ1-2
size: .
D: .
V: TRBV20-1
DNA: TGCAGTGCCCCCCAGTTTAACTATGGCTACACCTTC
CDR3: CSAPQFNYGYTF

J: TRBJ1-4
size: .
D: .
V: TRBV15
DNA: TGTGCCACCAGCATGCGTAGGGCCGCAACTAATGAAAAACTGTTTTTT
CDR3: CATSMRRAATNEKLFF

J: TRBJ2-2
size: many
D: .
V: TRBV2
DNA: TGTGCCAGCAGTGAGGATATTACCGGGGAGCTGTTTTTT
CDR3: CASSEDITGELFF

J: TRBJ1-2
size: many
D: .
V: TRBV12-3/TRBV12-4
DNA: TGTGCCAGCAGTTTAGACAAGTATGGCTACACCTTC
CDR3: CASSLDKYGYTF

J: TRBJ2-2
size: few
D: .
V: TRBV7-9
DNA: TGTGCCAGCAGCTTATGGACTATGGAGGGGAGCGGGGAGCTGTTTTTT
CDR3: CASSLWTMEGSGELFF

J: TRBJ2-7
size: many
D: .
V: TRBV29-1
DNA: TGCAGCGTTACCGGCTGGGCCACCTACGAGCAGTACTTC
CDR3: CSVTGWATYEQYF

J: TRBJ2-1
size: once
D: TRBD1
V: TRBV5-1
DNA: TGCGCCAGCAGCGATGATAAACTCTTGGACAGGGCTCTCGACAATGAGCAGTTCTTC
CDR3: CASSDDKLLDRALDNEQFF

J: TRBJ1-3
size: few
D: TRBD1
V: TRBV4-1
DNA: TGCGCCAGCAGCCTAGTGACAGGGGGCTCTGGAAACACCATATATTTT
CDR3: CASSLVTGGSGNTIYF

J: TRBJ1-1
size: few
D: .
V: TRBV19
DNA: TGTGCCAGTATCGAGATTCTCGGAGGCACTGAAGCTTTCTTT
CDR3: CASIEILGGTEAFF

J: TRBJ2-5
size: many
D: TRBD1
V: TRBV24-1
DNA: TGTGCCACCAGTGATTTGTGGGGGACAGGGGGCTCCGGAGAGACCCAGTACTTC
CDR3: CATSDLWGTGGSGETQYF

J: TRBJ2-5
size: few
D: .
V: TRBV18
DNA: TGTGCCAGCTCACCGGGTGTGACAAAAGAGACCCAGTACTTC
CDR3: CASSPGVTKETQYF

J: TRBJ1-2
size: few
D: .
V: TRBV7-9
DNA: TGTGCCAGCAGCGACTTAGACAGGTTTAACTATGGCTACACCTTC
CDR3: CASSDLDRFNYGYTF

J: TRBJ1-1
size: few
D: .
V: TRBV12-3/TRBV12-4
DNA: TGTGCCAGCGGGACTCACCGGGCTGAAGCTTTCTTT
CDR3: CASGTHRAEAFF

J: TRBJ2-7
size: .
D: TRBD2
V: TRBV19
DNA: TGTGCCAGTAGTATAGGTAGCGGGAGTCACGAGCAGTACTTC
CDR3: CASSIGSGSHEQYF

J: TRBJ1-1
size: .
D: .
V: TRBV7-3
DNA: TGTGCCAGCAGCTTAGATCCCTCCCGTGAAGCTTTCTTT
CDR3: CASSLDPSREAFF

J: TRBJ1-3
size: few
D: .
V: TRBV29-1
DNA: TGCAGCGTGCGAAGGGCAGACTCTGGAAACACCATATATTTT
CDR3: CSVRRADSGNTIYF

J: TRBJ1-2
size: many
D: .
V: TRBV20-1
DNA: TGCAGTGCCCACCAAGGGAGGGCGGGTAACTATGGCTACACCTTC
CDR3: CSAHQGRAGNYGYTF

J: TRBJ1-2
size: many
D: .
V: TRBV12-3/TRBV12-4
DNA: TGTGCCAGCAGCTTAGGAACAGGGCTCTATGGCTACACCTTC
CDR3: CASSLGTGLYGYTF

J: TRBJ2-7
size: many
D: TRBD1
V: TRBV2
DNA: TGTGCCAGCAGTCTGACAGGGGGGGCGCGCTACGAGCAGTACTTC
CDR3: CASSLTGGARYEQYF

J: TRBJ2-7
size: .
D: .
V: TRBV7-9
DNA: TGTGCCAGCAGCTTAAGACTTGCGGGGTATTACGAGCAGTACTTC
CDR3: CASSLRLAGYYEQYF

J: TRBJ2-2
size: few
D: TRBD1
V: TRBV27
DNA: TGTGCCAGCAGTTTCCGACAGGGGCCTACTAGTATGAACACCGGGGAGCTGTTTTTT
CDR3: CASSFRQGPTSMNTGELFF

J: TRBJ1-2
size: .
D: TRBD1
V: TRBV25-1
DNA: TGTGCCAGCAGTGAATTGGAGACAGGGACTTTCGGGGGCTACACCTTC
CDR3: CASSELETGTFGGYTF

J: TRBJ2-7
size: many
D: TRBD2
V: TRBV28
DNA: TGTGCCAGCAGTTTAGGAGGCGGGAGGGCCTACGAGCAGTACTTC
CDR3: CASSLGGGRAYEQYF